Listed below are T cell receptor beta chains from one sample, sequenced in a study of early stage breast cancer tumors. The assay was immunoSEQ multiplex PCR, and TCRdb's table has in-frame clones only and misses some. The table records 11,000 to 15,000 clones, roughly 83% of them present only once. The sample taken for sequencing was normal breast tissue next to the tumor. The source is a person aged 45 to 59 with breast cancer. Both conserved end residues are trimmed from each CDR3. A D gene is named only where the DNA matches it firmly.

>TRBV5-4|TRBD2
ASRPRGGTPSGANVLT
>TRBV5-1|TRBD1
ASSPGQGWSYT
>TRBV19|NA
ASKSFTGGNIQY
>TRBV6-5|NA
ASSYDGNYGYT
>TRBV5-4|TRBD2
ASSSGLENEQF
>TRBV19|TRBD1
ASRTGGAGHQPQH
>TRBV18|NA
ASSPEASGNTIY
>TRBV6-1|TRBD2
ASSIWTSSIDTQY
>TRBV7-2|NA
ASSLGGRAYNEQF
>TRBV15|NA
ATSTGLPAYEQY
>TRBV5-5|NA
ASTYQTGGITPLH
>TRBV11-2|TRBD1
ASSFTQGARETQY
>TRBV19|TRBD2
ASSPAAGGRGEQF
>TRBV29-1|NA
SGPRDRNTGELF
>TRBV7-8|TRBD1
ASSFGDRDNSPLH
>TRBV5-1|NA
ASSHRENGISYNEQF
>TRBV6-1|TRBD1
ASSGDSFHQPQH
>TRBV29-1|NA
SVGRGRTEAF
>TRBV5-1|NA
ASRSGAEDWKEKLF
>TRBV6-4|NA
ASSVDGNTEAF
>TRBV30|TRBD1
AWSQRRGLGNQPQH
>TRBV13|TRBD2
ASSLRGGIYNEQF
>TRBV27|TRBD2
ASSPRPRESYEQY
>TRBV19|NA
ASSIIGVLVNTEAF
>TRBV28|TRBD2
ASGFSGGAVDTQY
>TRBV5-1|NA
ASSLDPGTEETQY
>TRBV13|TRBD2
ASSLGRFSGVADTQY
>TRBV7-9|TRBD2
ASSPPGAGGPADTQY
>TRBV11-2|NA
ASSSLRGVREQY
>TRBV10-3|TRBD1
ATRTGMNTEAF
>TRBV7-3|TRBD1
ASSLEGRTGPSF
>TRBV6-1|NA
ASSPSTDTQY
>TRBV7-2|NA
ASSFDPGNYGYT
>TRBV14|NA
ASSGRTGYNEQF
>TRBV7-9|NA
ASSLGQQETQY
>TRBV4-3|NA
ASSQSLGAFSTDTQY
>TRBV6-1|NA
ANSEGGGGQPQH
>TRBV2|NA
ASSLGPLGYEQY